This is a list of T cell receptor beta chains from one sample in a study of blood T cell repertoires in COVID-19. Sequencing used immunoSEQ multiplex PCR; TCRdb keeps in-frame clones, though not all of them. The sample comprises roughly 98,000 clones, 85% to 95% of which are singletons, and 6.3% rests with the top ten. Sequenced: peripheral blood. The receptors were gathered from a woman aged 55 to 70 with active COVID-19. Both conserved end residues are part of each CDR3. D genes are given only for firm matches. Size is omitted from some rows. Given values are once, few, many or a class for expanded clones.

V gene: TRBV5-1
clone size: NA
D gene: TRBD1
J gene: TRBJ2-2
CDR3 DNA: TGCGCCAGCCGTGTCAACTTACAGGGGGCACGCCAGGAGCTGTTTTTT
CDR3 protein: CASRVNLQGARQELFF

V gene: TRBV28
clone size: NA
D gene: NA
J gene: TRBJ2-6
CDR3 DNA: TGTGCCAGCAGTTTGGAGGGGGCAGGGGCCAACGTCCTGACTTTC
CDR3 protein: CASSLEGAGANVLTF

V gene: TRBV4-1
clone size: NA
D gene: TRBD2
J gene: TRBJ2-7
CDR3 DNA: TGCGCCAGCAGCCATGGCGGGAGGAACTACGAGCAGTACTTC
CDR3 protein: CASSHGGRNYEQYF

V gene: TRBV2
clone size: NA
D gene: NA
J gene: TRBJ2-5
CDR3 DNA: TGTGCCAGCAGTCGGGACAACCAAGAGACCCAGTACTTC
CDR3 protein: CASSRDNQETQYF

V gene: TRBV5-1
clone size: NA
D gene: TRBD1
J gene: TRBJ2-3
CDR3 DNA: TGCGCCAGCAGCGGGACAGGGATGTCAGATACGCAGTATTTT
CDR3 protein: CASSGTGMSDTQYF

V gene: TRBV18
clone size: NA
D gene: TRBD1
J gene: TRBJ2-7
CDR3 DNA: TGTGCCAGCTCACTCCGGGACAGGGGCTACGAGCAGTACTTC
CDR3 protein: CASSLRDRGYEQYF

V gene: TRBV7-9
clone size: NA
D gene: TRBD2
J gene: TRBJ2-5
CDR3 DNA: TGTGCCAGCAGGTCGGCAAGCGGGGACCAAGAGACCCAGTACTTC
CDR3 protein: CASRSASGDQETQYF

V gene: TRBV6-2/TRBV6-3
clone size: NA
D gene: NA
J gene: TRBJ1-3
CDR3 DNA: TGTGCCAGCAGTTACGCGGCAGGGATTGGAAACACCATATATTTT
CDR3 protein: CASSYAAGIGNTIYF

V gene: TRBV5-1
clone size: NA
D gene: NA
J gene: TRBJ2-3
CDR3 DNA: TGCGCCAGCAGCTTGGACGGACTCACAGATACGCAGTATTTT
CDR3 protein: CASSLDGLTDTQYF

V gene: TRBV5-4
clone size: NA
D gene: NA
J gene: TRBJ1-2
CDR3 DNA: TGTGCCAGCAGTTCCCGTTCGGACAGCTATGGCTACACCTTC
CDR3 protein: CASSSRSDSYGYTF

V gene: TRBV13
clone size: NA
D gene: TRBD2
J gene: TRBJ2-3
CDR3 DNA: TGTGCCAGCAGCACGACGAGGGCTAGCGGGAGGAATACGCAGTATTTT
CDR3 protein: CASSTTRASGRNTQYF

V gene: TRBV19
clone size: NA
D gene: TRBD2
J gene: TRBJ2-1
CDR3 DNA: TGTGCCAGTAGAGGGAGCGGGAAGGGGAATGAGCAGTTCTTC
CDR3 protein: CASRGSGKGNEQFF

V gene: TRBV18
clone size: NA
D gene: TRBD2
J gene: TRBJ2-2
CDR3 DNA: TGTGCCAGCTCACCACCGGGACTAGCGGGTTACACCGGGGAGCTGTTTTTT
CDR3 protein: CASSPPGLAGYTGELFF

V gene: TRBV28
clone size: NA
D gene: TRBD1
J gene: TRBJ1-1
CDR3 DNA: TGTGCCAGCAGTTTAATCGGGACAGCGAACACTGAAGCTTTCTTT
CDR3 protein: CASSLIGTANTEAFF

V gene: TRBV7-2
clone size: NA
D gene: NA
J gene: TRBJ1-2
CDR3 DNA: TGTGCCAGCAGCCCGACTGGGAGGGGTGGCTACACCTTC
CDR3 protein: CASSPTGRGGYTF

V gene: TRBV19
clone size: NA
D gene: TRBD1
J gene: TRBJ1-5
CDR3 DNA: TGTGCCAGTAGTATAGTACCGGGACAGCGGGCTAATCAGCCCCAGCATTTT
CDR3 protein: CASSIVPGQRANQPQHF

V gene: TRBV7-3
clone size: NA
D gene: NA
J gene: TRBJ2-1
CDR3 DNA: TGTGCCAGCAGCTTACTAGCGTTTGGACAAGGGAATGAGCAGTTCTTC
CDR3 protein: CASSLLAFGQGNEQFF

V gene: TRBV19
clone size: NA
D gene: TRBD2
J gene: TRBJ2-5
CDR3 DNA: TGTGCCAGTAGTCCCAGGGAGGGGACCCAGTACTTC
CDR3 protein: CASSPREGTQYF

V gene: TRBV2
clone size: once
D gene: NA
J gene: TRBJ1-4
CDR3 DNA: TGTGCCAGCAGTGAGGGGGGGACTAATGAAAAACTGTTTTTT
CDR3 protein: CASSEGGTNEKLFF

V gene: TRBV7-9
clone size: NA
D gene: NA
J gene: TRBJ1-1
CDR3 DNA: TGTGCCAGCAGCTTAGCGGCCGGAGCGAACACTGAAGCTTTCTTT
CDR3 protein: CASSLAAGANTEAFF

V gene: TRBV27
clone size: NA
D gene: NA
J gene: TRBJ2-7
CDR3 DNA: TGTGCCAGCAGTCAGACGACTAGACGTACCTACGAGCAGTACTTC
CDR3 protein: CASSQTTRRTYEQYF

V gene: TRBV19
clone size: NA
D gene: TRBD2
J gene: TRBJ2-3
CDR3 DNA: TGTGCCAGAATGACATGGGGGGGAGAGTTAGATACGCAGTATTTT
CDR3 protein: CARMTWGGELDTQYF

V gene: TRBV4-3
clone size: NA
D gene: TRBD1
J gene: TRBJ2-2
CDR3 DNA: TGCGCCAGCAGCCAAAGGGGGCTGAACACCGGGGAGCTGTTTTTT
CDR3 protein: CASSQRGLNTGELFF

V gene: TRBV28
clone size: NA
D gene: NA
J gene: TRBJ1-2
CDR3 DNA: TGTGCCAGCAGTTTAGCGGACAGACCTAACTATGGCTACACCTTC
CDR3 protein: CASSLADRPNYGYTF

V gene: TRBV7-9
clone size: NA
D gene: TRBD2
J gene: TRBJ2-1
CDR3 DNA: TGTGCCAGCAGCTGGACTAGCGGCAGCTACAATGAGCAGTTCTTC
CDR3 protein: CASSWTSGSYNEQFF

V gene: TRBV29-1
clone size: few
D gene: NA
J gene: TRBJ1-5
CDR3 DNA: TGCAGCGTATCCGGACAGAATAGCAATCAGCCCCAGCATTTT
CDR3 protein: CSVSGQNSNQPQHF

V gene: TRBV24-1
clone size: NA
D gene: NA
J gene: TRBJ2-2
CDR3 DNA: TGTGCCACCGAGACCAGGGGCAAAGGGGAGCTGTTTTTT
CDR3 protein: CATETRGKGELFF

V gene: TRBV5-1
clone size: NA
D gene: TRBD1
J gene: TRBJ2-7
CDR3 DNA: TGCGCCAGCAGCCCCAGGACAGGGGGAAGCTCCTACGAGCAGTACTTC
CDR3 protein: CASSPRTGGSSYEQYF

V gene: TRBV4-3
clone size: NA
D gene: TRBD2
J gene: TRBJ2-1
CDR3 DNA: TGCGCCAGCAGCCAAGTTCTAGCGGGGGGATCTCGGAATGAGCAGTTCTTC
CDR3 protein: CASSQVLAGGSRNEQFF

V gene: TRBV15
clone size: NA
D gene: NA
J gene: TRBJ2-2
CDR3 DNA: TGTGCCACCAGCAGAGTAACAGGGCGTACCGGGGAGCTGTTTTTT
CDR3 protein: CATSRVTGRTGELFF

V gene: TRBV2
clone size: NA
D gene: TRBD2
J gene: TRBJ2-4
CDR3 DNA: TGTGCCAGCGGGGCGGGAGGGTTCGCTAGCGCCCGCCTTTTCGACATTCAGTACTTC
CDR3 protein: CASGAGGFASARLFDIQYF

V gene: TRBV29-1
clone size: NA
D gene: NA
J gene: TRBJ1-5
CDR3 DNA: TGCAGCGTTACTATAGGCCAGGGGATAAATCAGCCCCAGCATTTT
CDR3 protein: CSVTIGQGINQPQHF

V gene: TRBV21-1
clone size: NA
D gene: NA
J gene: TRBJ2-7
CDR3 DNA: TGTGCCAGCGGAGACCGACTCTACGAGCAGTACTTC
CDR3 protein: CASGDRLYEQYF

V gene: TRBV7-3
clone size: NA
D gene: NA
J gene: TRBJ2-1
CDR3 DNA: TGTGCCAGCAGCTTAGCGGGTTGGAATGAGCAGTTCTTC
CDR3 protein: CASSLAGWNEQFF

V gene: TRBV10-1
clone size: NA
D gene: NA
J gene: TRBJ2-7
CDR3 DNA: TGCGCTAGCAGTGAGTGGGCCGCTAAGGACAACCAGTACTTC
CDR3 protein: CASSEWAAKDNQYF